The 26 T cell receptor beta chains in this list originate from one sample, sequenced in a study of blood T cell repertoires in COVID-19. Using immunoSEQ multiplex PCR, the repertoire was profiled, and TCRdb retains in-frame clones only, with some absent. The data contain about 230,000 clones, approximately 84% of them singletons. The sequenced material came from peripheral blood. Receptor source: a woman older than 75 with acute or convalescent COVID-19.

The chain combines TRBV19 with TRBJ2-7; D might be TRBD2 (6 bases). The V end was cut by 5 bases, the J end by 4 bases, with 21 bases between. There are 16 residues in the CDR3. Per germline, CDR1 LNHDA and CDR2 SQIVND (reference sequence). The CDR3: CASSPGSPPGGYEQYF. CDR3 bases: TGTGCCAGTAGTCCGGGTAGTCCTCCCGGGGGATACGAGCAGTACTTC.

V and J are TRBV19 and TRBJ2-3; D possibly corresponds to TRBD2 (6 bases). V dropped 9 bases and J dropped 2 bases, with 15 bases sitting between them. The V gene's germline CDR1 is LNHDA and CDR2 SQIVND (reference sequence). CDR3 length: 14 amino acids. The CDR3 sequence: CASQRGRPTDTQYF. The CDR3 nucleotides are TGTGCCAGCCAACGGGGGAGACCCACAGATACGCAGTATTTT.

The genes are TRBV5-6 and TRBJ2-3, with D possibly being TRBD1 (5 bases). The CDR3 consists of 16 residues. The V end lost 3 bases, the J end lost 2 bases, and 16 bases lay between the germline ends. The germline V gene has CDR1 SGHDT and CDR2 YYEEEE. The CDR3 DNA follows: TGTGCCAGCAGCTCTGGTCAGGGCCGAATCACAGATACGCAGTATTTT. Its translation is CASSSGQGRITDTQYF.

The V call is TRBV28, the J call TRBJ1-2, with D maybe TRBD1 (6 bases). Germline CDR1 MDHEN, CDR2 SYDVKM. The ends were cut back, 7 bases at V and 2 bases at J, with 17 bases in the middle. CDR3 length equals 15 residues. The CDR3 DNA reads as TGTGCCAGCAACCTCCGAGGTAGGGGGAACTATGGCTACACCTTC. It yields the protein CASNLRGRGNYGYTF.

The CDR3 DNA sequence: TGTGCCAGCAGCTTAGAATGGGGGCGGGAGCAAGAGACCCAGTACTTC. Translation: CASSLEWGREQETQYF. The chain links TRBV11-2 to TRBJ2-5; TRBD2 is a possible D gene (7 bases). Germline CDR1 reads SGHAT; CDR2 reads FQNNGV. The CDR3 has 16 residues. Trimming pared 0 bases from V and 2 bases from J, leaving 13 bases between.

The chain is built from TRBV6-1 and TRBJ2-3; 9 positions match TRBD2. V lost 2 bases, J lost 6 bases, and 9 bases stayed unmatched. Germline V gene sequence: CDR1 MNHNS, CDR2 SASEGT. This CDR3 contains 16 residues. The CDR3 nucleotides read TGTGCCAGCAGTGAAAGAAGCGGGGGGTCCCCGGATACGCAGTATTTT. Encoded protein: CASSERSGGSPDTQYF.

The chain carries TRBV5-1 and TRBJ2-2; TRBD2 matches at 8 bases. The junction had 7 bases not matched to a gene; V was cut back by 3 bases and J by 6 bases. Germline CDR1 SGHRS, CDR2 YFSETQ. This CDR3 is 15 amino acids long. CDR3 region: CASSSSGFSSGELFF. Written as DNA, the CDR3 is TGCGCCAGCAGCTCTAGCGGGTTCTCTTCCGGGGAGCTGTTTTTT. The whole variable domain, filled in from reference TRBV5-1 and TRBJ2-2, reads KAGVTQTPRYLIKTRGQQVTLSCSPISGHRSVSWYQQTPGQGLQFLFEYFSETQRNKGNFPGRFSGRQFSNSRSEMNVSTLELGDSALYLCASSSSGFSSGELFFGEGSRLTVL.

This clone was detected only once. The rearrangement uses TRBV18 and TRBJ2-1; 7 positions match TRBD2. Trimming cost V 6 bases and J 9 bases; bases outside gene matches: 14. The CDR3 length is 15 residues. Per germline, CDR1 KGHSH and CDR2 LQKENI. Here the CDR3 DNA reads TGTGCCAGCTCCCTAGAGGGAGGGGTGCGGGGTGAGCAGTTCTTC. Translated: CASSLEGGVRGEQFF.

This clone was seen a single time. CDR3 DNA sequence: TGTGCCAGCACCCACGGGCAGGGGACTGAAGCTTTCTTT. Its translation: CASTHGQGTEAFF. The gene calls are TRBV6-5 and TRBJ1-1; D perhaps matches TRBD1 (6 bases). This CDR3 has 13 amino acids. Between the trimmed V and J ends, which lost 7 bases and 5 bases, there was a span of 14 bases. The germline V gene encodes CDR1 MNHEY and CDR2 SVGAGI.

V and J are TRBV7-2 and TRBJ2-3; tentative D call: TRBD1 (6 bases). CDR1 and CDR2 (germline): SGHTA, FQGNSA. Trimming left V 1 base short and J 0 bases short, with 11 bases between. The CDR3 has 16 amino acids. CDR3 DNA: TGTGCCAGCAGCTTAGTCGCAGGGGTTAGCACAGATACGCAGTATTTT. It is translated as CASSLVAGVSTDTQYF.

The chain carries TRBV7-8 and TRBJ1-2; 7 bases match TRBD1. Trimming at V came to 5 bases and at J to 7 bases, leaving 7 bases not matched to a gene. The germline V gene has CDR1 SGHVS and CDR2 FQNEAQ. The CDR3 sequence is 13 residues long. CDR3 coding DNA: TGTGCCAGCAGCCCGGGACAGCCTATTGGCTACACCTTC. Translation gives CASSPGQPIGYTF.

The rearrangement links TRBV5-4 to TRBJ2-1; 13 nucleotides match TRBD2. V trimming: 4 bases; J trimming: 8 bases; junction bases outside the gene matches: 9. Germline V lookup: CDR1 SGHNT, CDR2 YYREEE (reference sequence). The CDR3 loop spans 16 amino acids. Here the CDR3 DNA reads TGTGCCAGCAGCACCGCCGGGACTAGCGGGATGGATGAGCAGTTCTTC. Protein: CASSTAGTSGMDEQFF. Filled out from reference TRBV5-4 and TRBJ2-1, the complete variable domain reads ETGVTQSPTHLIKTRGQQVTLRCSSQSGHNTVSWYQQALGQGPQFIFQYYREEENGRGNFPPRFSGLQFPNYSSELNVNALELDDSALYLCASSTAGTSGMDEQFFGPGTRLTVL.

The rearrangement links TRBV5-4 to TRBJ2-1; the match to TRBD2 covers 9 bases. V gave up 1 base and J gave up 6 bases; unmatched junction bases: 14. Germline-derived CDR1 and CDR2 are SGHNT and YYREEE (reference sequence). This CDR3 contains 18 residues. The CDR3 nucleotides are TGTGCCAGCAGCTTGATGACTAGCGGACGTACTCCGGGCAATGAGCAGTTCTTC. Translated: CASSLMTSGRTPGNEQFF.

This clone was observed a handful of times. CDR3 loop: CASTQAGLAFTDTQYF. CDR3 DNA: TGTGCCAGCACCCAGGCAGGGCTGGCCTTCACAGATACGCAGTATTTT. The chain uses TRBV7-9 and TRBJ2-3; D may be TRBD1 (5 bases). Germline loops: CDR1 SEHNR, CDR2 FQNEAQ (reference sequence). This CDR3 contains 16 residues. The ends were cut back, 7 bases at V and 2 bases at J, with 19 bases in the middle.

CDR3: CASSFPLRGLGTEAFF. The CDR3 DNA reads TGTGCCAGCAGTTTTCCCCTCAGGGGGCTCGGCACTGAAGCTTTCTTT. This chain connects TRBV6-2 or TRBV6-3 to TRBJ1-1; 8 bases map to TRBD1. V was clipped by 4 bases and J by 4 bases; unmatched bases: 11. The germline V gene has CDR1 MNHEY and CDR2 SVGEGT. The CDR3 sequence is 16 residues long.

This chain connects TRBV28 to TRBJ2-5; the match to TRBD2 covers 10 bases. The V segment lost 6 bases and the J segment 2 bases; nucleotides outside the gene matches: 6. The CDR3 is 15 amino acids. CDR1 and CDR2 from the germline V gene are MDHEN and SYDVKM. CDR3: CASSDLLAGQETQYF. The DNA of the CDR3 is TGTGCCAGCAGCGACCTACTAGCGGGGCAAGAGACCCAGTACTTC.

The rearrangement joins TRBV19 to TRBJ1-1; D not certain. Trimming stripped 4 bases from V and 3 bases from J, with 12 bases between. CDR1 and CDR2 (germline): LNHDA, SQIVND (reference sequence). The CDR3 is made up of 14 amino acids. As DNA, the CDR3 is TGTGCCAGTAGTAGGCTGGATCGGGACACTGAAGCTTTCTTT. This sequence encodes CASSRLDRDTEAFF.

In DNA, the CDR3 is TGCAGCGTTGCCATGGTTTATAGCTATGGCTACACCTTC. Translation gives CSVAMVYSYGYTF. This rearrangement joins TRBV29-1 to TRBJ1-2; D is undetermined. The CDR3 has 13 amino acids. The germline gives CDR1 SQVTM, CDR2 ANQGSEA. Trimming stripped 4 bases from V and 4 bases from J, with 13 bases between. Full variable domain (outside the CDR3, taken from reference TRBV29-1 and TRBJ1-2): SAVISQKPSRDICQRGTSLTIQCQVDSQVTMMFWYRQQPGQSLTLIATANQGSEATYESGFVIDKFPISRPNLTFSTLTVSNMSPEDSSIYLCSVAMVYSYGYTFGSGTRLTVV.

The sample holds a few counts of this clone. The chain combines TRBV7-8 with TRBJ2-7; D is unresolved. The CDR3 is 13 residues long. Germline CDR1 SGHVS, CDR2 FQNEAQ. V lost 1 base, J lost 2 bases, and 6 bases lay in between. Written as DNA, the CDR3 is TGTGCCAGCAGCTTAGTTCTAGCCTACGAGCAGTACTTC. Translated: CASSLVLAYEQYF.

This clone was counted between two and nine times. This sequence joins TRBV5-1 and TRBJ1-1; 7 bases fit TRBD1. The CDR3 is 15 amino acids. Germline trimming cut 4 bases from V and 0 bases from J; bases unmatched to any gene: 6. CDR1 is SGHRS, CDR2 YFSETQ, per germline. The CDR3 DNA follows: TGCGCCAGCAGCGCGACAGGGTCGCTGAACACTGAAGCTTTCTTT. This gives the protein CASSATGSLNTEAFF.

This clone appeared a single time. CDR3 protein: CASSLGVNTGELFF. The CDR3 region has the DNA TGCGCCAGCAGCTTGGGCGTGAACACCGGGGAGCTGTTTTTT. V is TRBV5-1 and J is TRBJ2-2; D not resolved. The germline V gene encodes CDR1 SGHRS and CDR2 YFSETQ. V lost 0 bases to trimming and J lost 1 base, with 4 bases between them. This CDR3 is built from 14 residues.

The rearrangement links TRBV11-2 to TRBJ2-5; TRBD1 might be the D (5 bases). Germline V gives CDR1 SGHAT, CDR2 FQNNGV. The CDR3 covers 11 residues. Deletions cut 5 bases from V and 7 bases from J, with 8 bases between. DNA of the CDR3: TGTGCCAGCAGCCGAACAGGGACCCAGTACTTC. As protein: CASSRTGTQYF.

The chain uses TRBV10-3 and TRBJ1-6, with a tentative D call TRBD1 (6 bases). The CDR3 runs to 14 residues. Germline assignment: CDR1 ENHRY and CDR2 SYGVKD. With 6 bases removed from V and 5 bases from J, the gap between germline ends came to 11 bases. CDR3 bases: TGTGCCATCAGATGGGACAAGGATAATTCACCCCTCCACTTT. It encodes CAIRWDKDNSPLHF.

Only a few counts were recorded for this clone. The chain has TRBV28 and TRBJ2-5; TRBD2 is a possible D gene (5 bases). The CDR3 is made up of 14 amino acids. V shed 11 bases and J shed 2 bases, with 18 bases lying between them. Germline V gene sequence: CDR1 MDHEN, CDR2 SYDVKM. CDR3 sequence: CAVHPGNRQETQYF. In nucleotides, the CDR3 is TGTGCCGTCCACCCGGGGAATCGTCAAGAGACCCAGTACTTC. The entire variable domain, with the rest obtained from reference TRBV28 and TRBJ2-5, is as follows: DVKVTQSSRYLVKRTGEKVFLECVQDMDHENMFWYRQDPGLGLRLIYFSYDVKMKEKGDIPEGYSVSREKKERFSLILESASTNQTSMYLCAVHPGNRQETQYFGPGTRLLVL.

This chain uses TRBV14 with TRBJ1-2, with 8 bases that match TRBD1. This CDR3 is built from 15 residues. After removal of 1 base from V and 8 bases from J, the junction contained 9 bases not matched to a gene. The germline V gene encodes CDR1 SGHDN and CDR2 FVKESK. The CDR3 region is CASSQVRTGLRGYTF. The CDR3 coding sequence is TGTGCCAGCAGCCAAGTCCGGACAGGGTTGAGGGGCTACACCTTC.

The rearrangement joins TRBV4-2 to TRBJ2-2; TRBD2 aligns across 7 bases. This CDR3 contains 17 residues. Germline CDR1 reads LGHNA; CDR2 reads YNFKEQ. V was clipped by 6 bases and J by 1 base; unmatched bases: 11. CDR3 sequence reads: CASSRGLAEMNTGELFF. The CDR3 coding sequence is TGTGCCAGCAGTCGTGGTCTAGCGGAGATGAACACCGGGGAGCTGTTTTTT.